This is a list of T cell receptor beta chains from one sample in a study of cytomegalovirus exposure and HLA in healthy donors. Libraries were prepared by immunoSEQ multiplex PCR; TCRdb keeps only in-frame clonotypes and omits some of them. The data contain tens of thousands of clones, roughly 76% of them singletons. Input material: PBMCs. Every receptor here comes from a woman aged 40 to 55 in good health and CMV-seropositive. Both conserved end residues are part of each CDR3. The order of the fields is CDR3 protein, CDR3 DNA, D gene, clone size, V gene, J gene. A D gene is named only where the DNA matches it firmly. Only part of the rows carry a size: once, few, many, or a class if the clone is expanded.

CDR3: CASSLRTSGGRETQYF
DNA: TGTGCCAGCAGCCTACGGACTAGCGGGGGGCGGGAGACCCAGTACTTC
D: TRBD2
size: once
V: TRBV5-4
J: TRBJ2-5

CDR3: CASRPQGLLGYTF
DNA: TGTGCCAGCCGACCACAGGGGCTTCTAGGCTACACCTTC
D: TRBD1
size: .
V: TRBV6-5
J: TRBJ1-2

CDR3: CASSLGGTGNTIYF
DNA: TGTGCCAGCAGCTTGGGAGGTACTGGAAACACCATATATTTT
D: .
size: .
V: TRBV5-4
J: TRBJ1-3

CDR3: CASSYDPSGPLGSYTF
DNA: TGTGCCAGCAGTTACGACCCCTCGGGTCCCCTAGGCAGCTACACCTTC
D: .
size: .
V: TRBV6-5
J: TRBJ1-2

CDR3: CASRRDFLSTDTQYF
DNA: TGTGCCAGCCGGAGGGACTTTCTGAGCACAGATACGCAGTATTTT
D: .
size: .
V: TRBV18
J: TRBJ2-3

CDR3: CASGPRRGTDTQYF
DNA: TGTGCTAGTGGTCCCCGCCGAGGCACAGATACGCAGTATTTT
D: .
size: .
V: TRBV12-5
J: TRBJ2-3

CDR3: CASEEGRSTLNYGYTF
DNA: TGTGCCAGCGAGGAGGGCAGGTCGACCCTCAACTATGGCTACACCTTC
D: .
size: .
V: TRBV7-8
J: TRBJ1-2

CDR3: CASSPTSGGSSYNEQFF
DNA: TGTGCCAGCTCACCTACTAGCGGGGGGAGCTCCTACAATGAGCAGTTCTTC
D: TRBD2
size: once
V: TRBV18
J: TRBJ2-1

CDR3: CASSVGGHTIYF
DNA: TGTGCCAGCAGTGTCGGGGGGCACACCATATATTTT
D: .
size: .
V: TRBV28
J: TRBJ1-3

CDR3: CASSVFSSGANEQFF
DNA: TGTGCCAGCAGCGTGTTCTCTAGCGGGGCGAATGAGCAGTTCTTC
D: TRBD2
size: few
V: TRBV9
J: TRBJ2-1

CDR3: CARSGGAGEQYF
DNA: TGTGCCCGGAGCGGGGGGGCCGGCGAGCAGTACTTC
D: TRBD2
size: .
V: TRBV19
J: TRBJ2-7

CDR3: CASSQERQAWEKLFF
DNA: TGTGCCAGCAGCCAAGAAAGGCAGGCATGGGAAAAACTGTTTTTT
D: .
size: .
V: TRBV4-2
J: TRBJ1-4

CDR3: CASSTPSGGADTQYF
DNA: TGTGCCAGTAGTACACCTAGCGGGGGGGCCGATACGCAGTATTTT
D: TRBD2
size: few
V: TRBV19
J: TRBJ2-3

CDR3: CASSQDISARSTDTQYF
DNA: TGTGCCAGCAGCCAAGATATCAGCGCCCGTAGCACAGATACGCAGTATTTT
D: .
size: once
V: TRBV14
J: TRBJ2-3

CDR3: CASSQARAAATDTQYF
DNA: TGCGCCAGCAGCCAAGCGAGGGCAGCGGCCACAGATACGCAGTATTTT
D: .
size: .
V: TRBV4-3
J: TRBJ2-3

CDR3: CASSRGNSYEQYF
DNA: TGTGCCAGCAGTCGGGGGAACTCCTACGAGCAGTACTTC
D: .
size: few
V: TRBV6-6
J: TRBJ2-7

CDR3: CASSHLTSYNEQFF
DNA: TGTGCCAGCAGCCACCTCACAAGCTACAATGAGCAGTTCTTC
D: .
size: .
V: TRBV14
J: TRBJ2-1

CDR3: CASRGQLNSPLHF
DNA: TGTGCCAGCAGGGGGCAGTTAAATTCACCCCTCCACTTT
D: .
size: .
V: TRBV6-5
J: TRBJ1-6

CDR3: CATAPRVAYEQYF
DNA: TGTGCCACCGCTCCCAGGGTAGCCTACGAGCAGTACTTC
D: .
size: .
V: TRBV2
J: TRBJ2-7

CDR3: CAWSVRGGYGYTF
DNA: TGTGCCTGGAGTGTAAGAGGCGGCTATGGCTACACCTTC
D: .
size: .
V: TRBV30
J: TRBJ1-2

CDR3: CASSVKGDSGELFF
DNA: TGTGCCAGCAGCGTTAAGGGGGATTCCGGGGAGCTGTTTTTT
D: .
size: once
V: TRBV9
J: TRBJ2-2

CDR3: CASSEAPIKREGYTF
DNA: TGTGCCAGCAGTGAAGCGCCAATTAAAAGGGAGGGCTACACCTTC
D: .
size: .
V: TRBV6-1
J: TRBJ1-2